The T cell receptor (beta chain) under discussion was sequenced for a study of Graves' ophthalmopathy and Graves' hyperthyroidism. Amplification of the TCR beta CDR3 regions used RNA transcripts (as template). First-round RT-PCR used HTBI primers; second-round multiplex PCR followed. Via MiXCR, TCRdb re-called the multiplex PCR reads, giving one row per CDR3 protein. The top ten clones hold about 10% of a sample with around 470,000 distinct CDR3 sequences, approximately 15% of them seen once. CDR1 and CDR2 from the germline V gene are SGHTA and FQGTGA. Trimming removed 1 base at V and 5 bases at J, with 11 bases between. This CDR3 region has 14 residues.

Sequenced sample: blood. The chain carries TRBV7-3 and TRBJ1-1, with D possibly TRBD1 on 6 matching bases. This clonotype originated in a young woman with Graves' ophthalmopathy. The CDR3 bases are TGTGCCAGCAGCTTAATGGACAGAGGGACTGAAGCTTTCTTT. Translation gives CASSLMDRGTEAFF.